The clone carrying this TCR beta chain was seen just once. In the authors' methods: Amplification with reference gene primers provided the estimates of nucleated cell counts. TCRdb's copy holds only in-frame clones and misses some; the assay was immunoSEQ multiplex PCR. V and J calls and clone size are as listed in that table; D and trimming were resolved from the DNA. The sample includes under 150,000 clones, roughly three quarters seen only once; the top ten take approximately 4%. This sample was included in a study of blood T cell repertoires in COVID-19. Study-level background: From the United States, Italy and Spain came samples of acute and convalescent COVID-19. Sample material is recorded as cDNA or gDNA derived from T cells, B-cell-depleted T cells, or PBMCs.

The germline gives CDR1 SQVTM, CDR2 ANQGSEA. The CDR3 runs 15 residues. Trimming left V 2 bases short and J 3 bases short, with 17 bases between. Specimen: peripheral blood. The gene calls are TRBV29-1 and TRBJ2-7, with a possible D match to TRBD1 (8 bases). This receptor was taken from a woman of 80 years or more with acute or convalescent COVID-19. CDR3: CSVEKLTGEGYEQYF. The CDR3 DNA is TGCAGCGTTGAAAAGTTGACAGGGGAGGGCTACGAGCAGTACTTC.